The 22 T cell receptor beta chains below come from one sample, sequenced in a study of T cell repertoires in cytomegalovirus infection. TCRdb reprocessed the reads via MiXCR and lists one record per CDR3 protein. Of fewer than 550,000 distinct CDR3 sequences listed, around a quarter were seen once; the top ten hold 13%. Source material: PBMCs. These receptors all stem from a human donor in good health (CMV status not recorded). Some clones in this sample may be carry-over from other donors' samples.

The chain couples TRBV19 to TRBJ2-1; D not resolved. CDR3 length: 14 amino acids. CDR1 is LNHDA and CDR2 is SQIVND in the germline V gene (reference sequence). The V end lost 7 bases, the J end lost 6 bases, and 16 bases lay between the germline ends. The CDR3 sequence is CASTPDPTGNEQFF. DNA for the CDR3: TGTGCCAGTACCCCGGACCCCACCGGCAATGAGCAGTTCTTC.

The chain employs TRBV6-2 or TRBV6-3 and TRBJ2-1; 9 bases match TRBD1. V was pared by 7 bases and J by 6 bases, with 7 bases of the junction left unmatched. CDR1 is MNHEY and CDR2 is SVGEGT in the germline V gene. CDR3 length: 14 amino acids. The CDR3 nucleotides are TGTGCCAGCAACCCGGGACAGGGCTTCAATGAGCAGTTCTTC. Amino acids: CASNPGQGFNEQFF.

This clonotype was found a few times. The chain is built from TRBV20-1 and TRBJ2-3; 13 bases map to TRBD2. The CDR3 totals 17 residues. CDR1 is DFQATT and CDR2 is SNEGSKA in the germline V gene (reference sequence). J gave up 5 bases and V 0 bases, and 8 bases lay outside the gene matches. The CDR3 reads CSARDLSRTSGRDTQYF. In DNA, the CDR3 is TGCAGTGCTAGAGATCTATCTCGGACTAGCGGGAGAGATACGCAGTATTTT.

In its sample, this clonotype was seen a few times. V and J are TRBV12-3 or TRBV12-4 and TRBJ2-1, with a tentative D call TRBD1 (6 bases). The CDR3 sequence is 15 residues long. Between the trimmed V and J ends, which lost 6 bases and 0 bases, there was a span of 12 bases. CDR3 DNA: TGTGCCAGCAGAAAGGGGGTGAGCTCCTACAATGAGCAGTTCTTC. This encodes CASRKGVSSYNEQFF.

Many counts were recorded for this clonotype. J is TRBJ2-7 and V is TRBV6-1; D unclear. The CDR3 contains 16 residues. Trimming pared 6 bases from V and 0 bases from J, leaving 18 bases between. CDR1 and CDR2 (germline): MNHNS, SASEGT. CDR3 nucleotides: TGTGCCAGCAGGGAGACCTCATCGGCGAGCTCCTACGAGCAGTACGTC. This codes for CASRETSSASSYEQYV.

The sample holds a few counts of this clonotype. V and J are TRBV4-3 and TRBJ1-1; maybe TRBD1 (6 bases). Trimming pared 3 bases from V and 1 base from J, leaving 9 bases between. This CDR3 has 14 amino acids. CDR1 and CDR2 from the germline V gene are LGHNA and YSLEER. DNA for the CDR3: TGCGCCAGCAGCCAGGAACAGGGGAACACTGAAGCTTTCTTT. As protein: CASSQEQGNTEAFF.

This clonotype was detected many times. This sequence may be a read error, since a much larger clone differs from it by one base. V is TRBV6-2 or TRBV6-3 and J is TRBJ2-1; D remains unclear. The CDR3 covers 12 residues. Germline V gene lookup returns CDR1 MNHEY and CDR2 SVGEGT. V lost 6 bases and J 2 bases, leaving 5 bases between the germline ends. The CDR3 coding sequence is TGTGCCAGCAGCCACGCCTACAATGAGCAGTTCTTC. Its translation is CASSHAYNEQFF.

This sequence joins TRBV28 and TRBJ1-6; D remains unclear. Trimming took off 6 bases at V and 11 bases at J, with 23 bases between the two ends. This CDR3 is 16 amino acids long. CDR1 MDHEN and CDR2 SYDVKM come from the germline V gene. The CDR3 is CASSSVTSSYITPLHF. CDR3 in DNA: TGTGCCAGCAGCTCAGTGACGAGCTCCTATATCACACCCCTCCACTTT.

This sequence joins TRBV5-4 and TRBJ2-1; the match to TRBD2 covers 16 bases. The V gene's germline CDR1 is SGHNT and CDR2 YYREEE (reference sequence). Losses at the gene ends were 6 bases for V and 5 bases for J; bases not matched to a gene: 14. The CDR3 sequence is 19 residues long. The CDR3 DNA follows: TGTGCCAGCACAATACCGGGACTAGCGGGAGGGGGGCGGGACAATGAGCAGTTCTTC. As protein: CASTIPGLAGGGRDNEQFF. Full variable domain (rest looked up from reference TRBV5-4 and TRBJ2-1): ETGVTQSPTHLIKTRGQQVTLRCSSQSGHNTVSWYQQALGQGPQFIFQYYREEENGRGNFPPRFSGLQFPNYSSELNVNALELDDSALYLCASTIPGLAGGGRDNEQFFGPGTRLTVL.

The rearrangement links TRBV7-9 to TRBJ2-1; unclear D gene. The CDR3 extends over 15 amino acids. Germline V CDR1 and CDR2: SEHNR, FQNEAQ (reference sequence). V lost 1 base, J lost 3 bases, and 10 bases lay in between. The CDR3 bases are TGTGCCAGCAGCTTAGTCCTTCGGAACTACAATGAGCAGTTCTTC. Its translation is CASSLVLRNYNEQFF. The full variable domain, completed using reference TRBV7-9 and TRBJ2-1, is DTGVSQNPRHKITKRGQNVTFRCDPISEHNRLYWYRQTLGQGPEFLTYFQNEAQLEKSRLLSDRFSAERPKGSFSTLEIQRTEQGDSAMYLCASSLVLRNYNEQFFGPGTRLTVL.

The chain combines TRBV28 with TRBJ2-4, with 7 bases aligning to TRBD1. Trimming at V came to 1 base and at J to 8 bases, leaving 8 bases not matched to a gene. This CDR3 spans 15 amino acids. The germline gives CDR1 MDHEN, CDR2 SYDVKM. The CDR3 reads CASSLLGQPDDIQYF. The CDR3 DNA sequence: TGTGCCAGCAGTTTATTGGGACAGCCAGATGACATTCAGTACTTC.

This clonotype was recorded only once. The chain links TRBV28 to TRBJ1-1, with unresolved D. Per the germline V gene, CDR1 is MDHEN and CDR2 is SYDVKM. The V and J ends lost 1 base and 4 bases respectively, with 13 bases between them. This CDR3 is 15 amino acids long. In DNA, the CDR3 is TGTGCCAGCAGTTTATCGGGGATCCAAGGCACTGAAGCTTTCTTT. Residues: CASSLSGIQGTEAFF.

This clonotype was detected a few times. The V and J genes are TRBV7-9 and TRBJ2-6; 9 bases match TRBD1. This CDR3 is 18 amino acids long. From germline, CDR1 is SEHNR and CDR2 FQNEAQ (reference sequence). Trimming at V came to 5 bases and at J to 0 bases, leaving 8 bases not matched to a gene. The CDR3 bases are TGTGCCAGCAGCACCACGACAGGGGGTCTCTCTGGGGCCAACGTCCTGACTTTC. It yields the protein CASSTTTGGLSGANVLTF. The complete variable domain, with remaining parts taken from reference TRBV7-9 and TRBJ2-6, reads DTGVSQNPRHKITKRGQNVTFRCDPISEHNRLYWYRQTLGQGPEFLTYFQNEAQLEKSRLLSDRFSAERPKGSFSTLEIQRTEQGDSAMYLCASSTTTGGLSGANVLTFGAGSRLTVL.

The rearrangement uses TRBV7-2 and TRBJ2-7, with a weak D call TRBD2 (5 bases). In germline, CDR1 is SGHTA, CDR2 FQGNSA. Trimming cost V 1 base and J 6 bases, with 16 bases left between them. The length of the CDR3 is 15 residues. The CDR3 DNA reads as TGTGCCAGCAGCTTAGTGGGTGGGAGCTTCTCCGAGCAGTACTTC. Amino acid sequence: CASSLVGGSFSEQYF. Drawing the rest from reference TRBV7-2 and TRBJ2-7, the complete variable domain is GAGVSQSPSNKVTEKGKDVELRCDPISGHTALYWYRQSLGQGLEFLIYFQGNSAPDKSGLPSDRFSAERTGGSVSTLTIQRTQQEDSAVYLCASSLVGGSFSEQYFGPGTRLTVT.

V is TRBV6-5 and J is TRBJ2-2; D possibly uses TRBD1 or TRBD2 (5 bases each). The germline V and J ends were trimmed by 7 bases and 0 bases, with 15 bases remaining between them. Per the germline V gene, CDR1 is MNHEY and CDR2 is SVGAGI. This CDR3 region has 16 residues. The chain's CDR3 is CASTGAGRTNTGELFF. The CDR3 bases are TGTGCCAGCACCGGGGCTGGACGCACGAACACCGGGGAGCTGTTTTTT.

CDR3 DNA sequence: TGTGCCAGTAGTATTTCCCGAAAGACAGATACGCAGTATTTT. As protein: CASSISRKTDTQYF. The chain carries TRBV19 and TRBJ2-3; D unresolved. Germline V gene lookup returns CDR1 LNHDA and CDR2 SQIVND (reference sequence). The CDR3 covers 14 residues. V dropped 3 bases and J dropped 3 bases, with 10 bases sitting between them. Full variable domain (outside the CDR3, taken from reference TRBV19 and TRBJ2-3): DGGITQSPKYLFRKEGQNVTLSCEQNLNHDAMYWYRQDPGQGLRLIYYSQIVNDFQKGDIAEGYSVSREKKESFPLTVTSAQKNPTAFYLCASSISRKTDTQYFGPGTRLTVL.

The sample holds a few counts of this clonotype. The rearrangement links TRBV7-6 to TRBJ2-2; no reliable D call. V was shortened by 5 bases and J by 2 bases, with 9 bases between the two germline ends. This CDR3 spans 14 amino acids. The germline V gene has CDR1 SGHVS and CDR2 FNYEAQ. CDR3 residues: CASSLTHNTGELFF. CDR3 sequence (DNA): TGTGCCAGCAGCCTGACTCATAACACCGGGGAGCTGTTTTTT.

The chain combines TRBV12-5 with TRBJ2-1, with a possible D match to TRBD2 (6 bases). Germline assignment: CDR1 LGHNT and CDR2 FRNRAP. Trimming stripped 5 bases from V and 0 bases from J, with 14 bases between. The CDR3 has 16 residues. In DNA, the CDR3 is TGTGCTAGTGGTCCCAACGGGGGTAGCTCCTACAATGAGCAGTTCTTC. It codes for CASGPNGGSSYNEQFF.

This clonotype was seen more than once but under ten times. The rearrangement uses TRBV12-3 or TRBV12-4 and TRBJ2-5, with TRBD1 as a possible D gene (5 bases). The CDR3 consists of 12 residues. The V gene lost 7 bases and the J gene lost 2 bases, with 8 bases spanning the gap. The CDR3 spells CASTQAQETQYF. CDR3 nucleotide sequence: TGTGCCAGCACACAGGCGCAAGAGACCCAGTACTTC.

This rearrangement joins TRBV7-2 to TRBJ2-3; 7 bases align to TRBD1. The CDR3 consists of 17 residues. Germline V CDR1 and CDR2: SGHTA, FQGNSA. J gave up 3 bases and V 4 bases, and 13 bases lay outside the gene matches. The DNA for the CDR3 is TGTGCCAGCAGCTCACCTCCAGGGGGAAGTGGGACAGATACGCAGTATTTT. This encodes CASSSPPGGSGTDTQYF.

This clonotype was recorded many times. The chain is built from TRBV7-2 and TRBJ2-7; D could derive from TRBD1 or TRBD2 (6 bases each). Trimming removed 0 bases at V and 7 bases at J, with 16 bases between. The germline V gene has CDR1 SGHTA and CDR2 FQGNSA. The CDR3 is 15 amino acids. The CDR3 sequence: CASSLAQGHRGEQYF. The CDR3 region has the DNA TGTGCCAGCAGCTTAGCGCAGGGACACCGGGGGGAGCAGTACTTC.

This rearrangement joins TRBV7-3 to TRBJ2-1; the match to TRBD2 covers 12 bases. The CDR3 is made up of 15 amino acids. The germline gives CDR1 SGHTA, CDR2 FQGTGA. The V segment lost 4 bases and the J segment 6 bases; nucleotides outside the gene matches: 4. The CDR3 region has the DNA TGTGCCAGCAGCTCACTAGCGGGGGGTCTCAATGAGCAGTTCTTC. Its protein product is CASSSLAGGLNEQFF.